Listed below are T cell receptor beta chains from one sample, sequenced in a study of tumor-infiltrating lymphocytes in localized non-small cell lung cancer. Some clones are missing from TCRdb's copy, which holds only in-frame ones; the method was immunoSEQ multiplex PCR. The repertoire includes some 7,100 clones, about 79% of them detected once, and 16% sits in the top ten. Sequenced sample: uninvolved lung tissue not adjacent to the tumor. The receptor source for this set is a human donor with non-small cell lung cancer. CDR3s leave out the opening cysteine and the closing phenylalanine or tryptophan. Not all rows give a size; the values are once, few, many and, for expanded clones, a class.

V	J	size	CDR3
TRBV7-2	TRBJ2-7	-	ASSRDRSSYEQY
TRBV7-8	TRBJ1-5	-	ASSSTGEWPQH
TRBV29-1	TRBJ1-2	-	SVERDGYT
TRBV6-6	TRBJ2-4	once	ASSGLAVAKNIQY
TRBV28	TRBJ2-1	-	ASGRNNEQF
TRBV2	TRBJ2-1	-	ASSELAGLINEQF
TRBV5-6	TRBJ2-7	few	ASSPMVFKDEQY
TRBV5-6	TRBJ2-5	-	ASSLQGQETQY
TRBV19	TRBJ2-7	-	ASSISRGNSYEQY
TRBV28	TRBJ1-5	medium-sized	ASSLDWDNQPQH
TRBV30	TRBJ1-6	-	ASHPQGSYNSPLH
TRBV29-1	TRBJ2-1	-	SVGTSGGFYNEQF
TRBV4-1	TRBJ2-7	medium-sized	ASSQVQGSYEQY
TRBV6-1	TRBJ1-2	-	ASRAGTPTGGYT
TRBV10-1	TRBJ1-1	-	ASSESSGGRMIAF
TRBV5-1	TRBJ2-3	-	ASVRREVPDTQY
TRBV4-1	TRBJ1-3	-	ASSLITGAGNTIY
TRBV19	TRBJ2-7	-	ASSSRTGVREQY
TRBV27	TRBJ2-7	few	ASSSTSGGEQY
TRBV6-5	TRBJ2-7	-	ATQRTGSSYEQY
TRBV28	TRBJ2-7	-	ASSSYYEQY
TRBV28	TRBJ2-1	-	ASSTQGVYNEQF
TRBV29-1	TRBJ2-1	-	SVAGTSDSYNEQF
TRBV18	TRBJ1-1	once	ASSVIQGTNEAF
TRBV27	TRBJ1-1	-	ASSPQTGSLITQLSNTEAF
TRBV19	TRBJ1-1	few	ASSPANTEAF
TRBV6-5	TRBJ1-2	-	ASSYRRAFSGYT
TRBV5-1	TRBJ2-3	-	ASRLGSLTDTQY
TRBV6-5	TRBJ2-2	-	ASTGLASGELF
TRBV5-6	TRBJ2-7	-	ASSWTLPGGYEQY
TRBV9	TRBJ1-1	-	ASSVGGGIGTEAF
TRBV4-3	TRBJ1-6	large	ASSQATGDSPLH
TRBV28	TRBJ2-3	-	ASSPGGLSDTQY
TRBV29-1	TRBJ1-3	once	SVGVAGNTIY
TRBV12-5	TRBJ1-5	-	ASGFGQPQH
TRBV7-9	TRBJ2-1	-	ASSLVRGPLGEQF
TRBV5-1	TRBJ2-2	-	ASSPAGTSGGELF
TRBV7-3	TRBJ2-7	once	ASSRDGGRGDEQY